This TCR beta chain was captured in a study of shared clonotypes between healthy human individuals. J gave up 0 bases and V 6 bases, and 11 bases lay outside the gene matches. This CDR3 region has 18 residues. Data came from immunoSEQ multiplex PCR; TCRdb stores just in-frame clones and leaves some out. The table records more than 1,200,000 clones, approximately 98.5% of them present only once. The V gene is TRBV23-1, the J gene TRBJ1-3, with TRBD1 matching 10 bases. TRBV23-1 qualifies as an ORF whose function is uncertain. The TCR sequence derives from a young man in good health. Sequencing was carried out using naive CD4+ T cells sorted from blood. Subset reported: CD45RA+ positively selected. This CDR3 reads CASRPTGGDPSSGNTIYF. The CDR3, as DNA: TGCGCCAGCAGACCGACAGGGGGCGATCCTAGCTCTGGAAACACCATATATTTT.